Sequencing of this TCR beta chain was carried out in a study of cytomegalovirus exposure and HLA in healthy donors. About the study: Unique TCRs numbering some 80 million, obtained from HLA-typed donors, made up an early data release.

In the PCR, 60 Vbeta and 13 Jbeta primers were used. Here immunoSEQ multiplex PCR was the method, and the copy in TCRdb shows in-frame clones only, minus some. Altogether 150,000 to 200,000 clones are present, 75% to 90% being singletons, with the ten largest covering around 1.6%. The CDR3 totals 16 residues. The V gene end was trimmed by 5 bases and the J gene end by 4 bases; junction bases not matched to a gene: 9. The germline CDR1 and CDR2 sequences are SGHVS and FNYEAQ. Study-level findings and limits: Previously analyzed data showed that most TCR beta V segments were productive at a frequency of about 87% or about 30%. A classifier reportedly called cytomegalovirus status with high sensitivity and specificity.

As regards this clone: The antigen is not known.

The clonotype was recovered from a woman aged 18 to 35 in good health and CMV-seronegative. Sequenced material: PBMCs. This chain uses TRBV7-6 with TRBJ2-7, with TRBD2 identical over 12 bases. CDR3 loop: CASSPQTSGGAYEQYF. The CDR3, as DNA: TGTGCCAGCAGCCCACAGACTAGCGGGGGTGCTTACGAGCAGTACTTC.